The entry below gives a single TCR beta chain sequence along with its context. The antigen remains unidentified. This sample was included in a study of T-cell memory formation after mild COVID-19. Study-level background: In these data, TCR clusters were largely donor specific.

Findings of the study overall: Mainly CM and EM harbored the contracting CD4+ clones; mainly EMRA harbored the CD8+ ones. Detection of some responders pre-infection suggested pre-existing cross-reactive memory T cells participated.

Per germline, CDR1 MNHEY and CDR2 SVGAGI. The V end lost 5 bases, the J end lost 0 bases, and 17 bases lay between the germline ends. The CDR3 consists of 17 residues. A 5'RACE reaction primed in the constant segment made cDNA libraries of TCR alpha and TCR beta, and these carried sample barcodes and UMIs. Each CDR3 protein is one row after TCRdb ran MiXCR on the 5' RACE reads. Among some 350,000 distinct CDR3 sequences listed, 13% were seen once. The chain uses TRBV6-5 and TRBJ2-1; D remains unclear. Sequenced sample: PBMCs or a T cell subset sorted from them (not recorded which). This TCR derives from a man in his late teens or twenties who had mild COVID-19 (a few samples of this study predate the infection). Cell type and time point are not known. The CDR3 DNA is TGTGCCAGCAGTCCATTTACTGACCGCCGCTCCTACAATGAGCAGTTCTTC. Translating it yields CASSPFTDRRSYNEQFF.